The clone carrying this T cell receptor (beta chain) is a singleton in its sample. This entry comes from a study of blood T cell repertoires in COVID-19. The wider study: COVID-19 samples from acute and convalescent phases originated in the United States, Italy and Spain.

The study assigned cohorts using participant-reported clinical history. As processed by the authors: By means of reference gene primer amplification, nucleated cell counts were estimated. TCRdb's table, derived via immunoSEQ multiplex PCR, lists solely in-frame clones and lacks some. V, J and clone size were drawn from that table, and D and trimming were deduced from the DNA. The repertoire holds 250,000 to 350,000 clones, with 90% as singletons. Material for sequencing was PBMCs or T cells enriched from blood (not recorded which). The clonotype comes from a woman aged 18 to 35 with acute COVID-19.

CDR3 sequence: CASRDHRTIRLRPLHF. CDR3 nucleotide sequence: TGTGCCAGCAGGGACCACCGGACAATTCGGCTCAGGCCCCTCCACTTT. V and J are TRBV2 and TRBJ1-6, with D possibly TRBD1 on 5 matching bases. CDR1 and CDR2 from the germline V gene are SNHLY and FYNNEI. The CDR3 length is 16 residues. V gave up 6 bases and J gave up 13 bases, with 25 bases separating them. Together with reference TRBV2 and TRBJ1-6, the CDR3 gives the full variable domain: EPEVTQTPSHQVTQMGQEVILRCVPISNHLYFYWYRQILGQKVEFLVSFYNNEISEKSEIFDDQFSVERPDGSNFTLKIRSTKLEDSAMYFCASRDHRTIRLRPLHFGNGTRLTVT.